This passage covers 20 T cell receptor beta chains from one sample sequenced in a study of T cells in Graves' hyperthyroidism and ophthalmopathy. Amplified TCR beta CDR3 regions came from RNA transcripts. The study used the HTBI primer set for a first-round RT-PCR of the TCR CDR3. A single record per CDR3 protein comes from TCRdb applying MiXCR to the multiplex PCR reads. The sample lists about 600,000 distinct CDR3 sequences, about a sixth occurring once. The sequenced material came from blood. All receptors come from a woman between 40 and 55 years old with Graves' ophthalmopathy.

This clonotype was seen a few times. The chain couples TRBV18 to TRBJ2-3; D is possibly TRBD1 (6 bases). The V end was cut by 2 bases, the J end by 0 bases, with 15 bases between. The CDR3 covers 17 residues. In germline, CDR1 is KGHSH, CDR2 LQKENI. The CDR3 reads CASSPVPGTKSTDTQYF. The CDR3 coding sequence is TGTGCCAGCTCACCAGTCCCCGGGACAAAGAGCACAGATACGCAGTATTTT.

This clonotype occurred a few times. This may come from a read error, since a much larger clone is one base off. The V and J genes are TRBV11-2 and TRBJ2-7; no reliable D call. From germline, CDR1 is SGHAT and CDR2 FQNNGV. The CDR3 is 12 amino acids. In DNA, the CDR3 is TGTGCCAGCAGCTTCGACCGCTACGGGCAGTACTTC. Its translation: CASSFDRYGQYF.

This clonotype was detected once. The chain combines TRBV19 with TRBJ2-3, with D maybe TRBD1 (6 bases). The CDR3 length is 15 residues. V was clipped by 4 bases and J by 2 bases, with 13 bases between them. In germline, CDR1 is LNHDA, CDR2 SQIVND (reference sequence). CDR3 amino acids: CASSNGQIFTDTQYF. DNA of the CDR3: TGTGCCAGTAGTAACGGACAGATTTTCACAGATACGCAGTATTTT.

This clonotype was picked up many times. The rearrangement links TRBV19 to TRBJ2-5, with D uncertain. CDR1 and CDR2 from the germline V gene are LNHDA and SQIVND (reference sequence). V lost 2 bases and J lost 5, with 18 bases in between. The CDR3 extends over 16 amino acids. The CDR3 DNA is TGTGCCAGTAGTATATCTCCGCATACCTTGGCCGAGACCCAGTACTTC. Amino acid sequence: CASSISPHTLAETQYF.

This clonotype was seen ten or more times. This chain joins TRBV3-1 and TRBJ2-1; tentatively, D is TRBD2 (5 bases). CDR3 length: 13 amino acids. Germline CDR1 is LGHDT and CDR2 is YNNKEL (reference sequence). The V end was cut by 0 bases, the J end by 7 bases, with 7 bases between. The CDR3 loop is CASSQDRGNEQFF. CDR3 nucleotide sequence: TGTGCCAGCAGCCAAGACCGGGGAAATGAGCAGTTCTTC.

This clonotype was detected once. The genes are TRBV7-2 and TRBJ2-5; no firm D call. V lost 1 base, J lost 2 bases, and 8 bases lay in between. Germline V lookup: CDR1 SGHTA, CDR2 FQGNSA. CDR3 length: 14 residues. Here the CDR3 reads CASSLVIRQETQYF. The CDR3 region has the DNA TGTGCCAGCAGCTTAGTCATACGGCAAGAGACCCAGTACTTC.

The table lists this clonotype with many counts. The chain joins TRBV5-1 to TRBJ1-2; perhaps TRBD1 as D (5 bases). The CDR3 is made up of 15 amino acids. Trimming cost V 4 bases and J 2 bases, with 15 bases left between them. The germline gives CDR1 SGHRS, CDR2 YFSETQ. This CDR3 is CASSNAGGINYGYTF. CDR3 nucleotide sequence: TGCGCCAGCAGCAACGCGGGGGGGATAAACTATGGCTACACCTTC.

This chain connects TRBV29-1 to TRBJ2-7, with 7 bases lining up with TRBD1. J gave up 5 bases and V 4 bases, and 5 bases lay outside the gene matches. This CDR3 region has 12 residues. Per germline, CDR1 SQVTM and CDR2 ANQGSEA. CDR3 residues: CSVGRDSNEQYF. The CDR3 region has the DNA TGCAGCGTTGGTCGGGACAGCAACGAGCAGTACTTC.

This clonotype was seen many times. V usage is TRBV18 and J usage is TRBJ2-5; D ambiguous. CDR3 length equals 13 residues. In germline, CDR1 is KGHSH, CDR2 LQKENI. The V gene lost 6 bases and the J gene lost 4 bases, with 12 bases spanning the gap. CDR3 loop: CASSDLYGETQYF. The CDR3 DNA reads TGTGCCAGCTCCGACCTATATGGAGAGACCCAGTACTTC.

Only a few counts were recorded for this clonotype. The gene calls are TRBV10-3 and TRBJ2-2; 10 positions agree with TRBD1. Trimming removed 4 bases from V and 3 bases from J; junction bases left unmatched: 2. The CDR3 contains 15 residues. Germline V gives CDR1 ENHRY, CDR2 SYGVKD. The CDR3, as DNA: TGTGCCATCAGTGGACAGGGGGCTTACACCGGGGAGCTGTTTTTT. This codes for CAISGQGAYTGELFF.

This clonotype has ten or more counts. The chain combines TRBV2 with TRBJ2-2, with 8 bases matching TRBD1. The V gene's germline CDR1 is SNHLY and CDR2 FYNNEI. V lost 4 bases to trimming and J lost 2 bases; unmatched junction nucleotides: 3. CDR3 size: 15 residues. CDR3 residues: CASSGDRGNTGELFF. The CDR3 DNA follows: TGTGCCAGCAGTGGAGACAGGGGTAACACCGGGGAGCTGTTTTTT.

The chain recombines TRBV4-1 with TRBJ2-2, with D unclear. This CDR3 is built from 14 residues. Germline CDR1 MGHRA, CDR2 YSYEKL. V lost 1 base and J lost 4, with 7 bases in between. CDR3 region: CASSQVYSTGELFF. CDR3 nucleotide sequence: TGCGCCAGCAGCCAAGTGTATAGCACCGGGGAGCTGTTTTTT.

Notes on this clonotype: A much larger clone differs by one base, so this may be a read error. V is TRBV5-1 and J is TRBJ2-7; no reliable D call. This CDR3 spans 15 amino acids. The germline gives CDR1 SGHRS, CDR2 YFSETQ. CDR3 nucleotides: TGCGCCAGCAGCTACGAACCGGGCCTTGCCTACGAGCATTACTTC. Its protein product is CASSYEPGLAYEHYF. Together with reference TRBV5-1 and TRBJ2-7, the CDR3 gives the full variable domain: KAGVTQTPRYLIKTRGQQVTLSCSPISGHRSVSWYQQTPGQGLQFLFEYFSETQRNKGNFPGRFSGRQFSNSRSEMNVSTLELGDSALYLCASSYEPGLAYEHYFGPGTRLTVT.

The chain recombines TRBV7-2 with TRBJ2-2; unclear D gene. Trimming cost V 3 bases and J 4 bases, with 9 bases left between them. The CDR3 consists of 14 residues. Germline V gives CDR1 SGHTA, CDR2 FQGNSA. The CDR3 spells CTSSFNTFTGELFF. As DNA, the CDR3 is TGTACCAGCAGCTTCAACACGTTCACCGGGGAGCTGTTTTTT. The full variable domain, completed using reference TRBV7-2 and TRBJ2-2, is GAGVSQSPSNKVTEKGKDVELRCDPISGHTALYWYRQSLGQGLEFLIYFQGNSAPDKSGLPSDRFSAERTGGSVSTLTIQRTQQEDSAVYLCTSSFNTFTGELFFGEGSRLTVL.

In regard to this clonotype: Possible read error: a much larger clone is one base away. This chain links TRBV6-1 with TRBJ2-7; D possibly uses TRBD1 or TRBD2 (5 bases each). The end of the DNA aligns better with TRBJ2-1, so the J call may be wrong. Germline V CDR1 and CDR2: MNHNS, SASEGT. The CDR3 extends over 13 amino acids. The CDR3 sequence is CASTRGAGYEQFF. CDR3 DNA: TGTGCCAGCACCCGGGGCGCGGGCTACGAGCAGTTCTTC.

CDR3 sequence reads: CASSSAVGLTGEAFF. The DNA for the CDR3 is TGTGCCAGCAGCTCAGCCGTGGGGTTGACAGGTGAAGCTTTCTTT. The rearrangement links TRBV7-9 to TRBJ1-1; tentatively, D is TRBD1 (6 bases). Trimming removed 4 bases at V and 7 bases at J, with 19 bases between. Germline-derived CDR1 and CDR2 are SEHNR and FQNEAQ (reference sequence). This CDR3 contains 15 residues.

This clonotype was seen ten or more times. This CDR3 reads CSAWDRNTEAFF. The CDR3 DNA sequence: TGCAGTGCCTGGGACCGGAACACTGAAGCTTTCTTT. The J gene is TRBJ1-1, the V gene TRBV20-1, with D maybe TRBD1 (5 bases). V lost 6 bases and J 1 base, leaving 9 bases between the germline ends. Germline lookup yields CDR1 DFQATT and CDR2 SNEGSKA (reference sequence). This CDR3 has 12 amino acids.

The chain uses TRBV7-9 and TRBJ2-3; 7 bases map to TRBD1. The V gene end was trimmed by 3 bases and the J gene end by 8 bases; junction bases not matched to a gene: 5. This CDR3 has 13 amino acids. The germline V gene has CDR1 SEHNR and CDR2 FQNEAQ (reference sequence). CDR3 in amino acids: CASSFPGGVTQYF. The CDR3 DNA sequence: TGTGCCAGCAGCTTCCCAGGGGGAGTTACGCAGTATTTT.

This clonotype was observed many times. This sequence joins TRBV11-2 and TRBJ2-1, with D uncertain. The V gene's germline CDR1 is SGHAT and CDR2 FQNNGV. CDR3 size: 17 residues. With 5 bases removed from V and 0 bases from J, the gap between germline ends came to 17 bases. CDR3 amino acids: CASSPYISPSSYNEQFF. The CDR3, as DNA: TGTGCCAGCAGCCCATATATTAGCCCTAGCTCCTACAATGAGCAGTTCTTC.

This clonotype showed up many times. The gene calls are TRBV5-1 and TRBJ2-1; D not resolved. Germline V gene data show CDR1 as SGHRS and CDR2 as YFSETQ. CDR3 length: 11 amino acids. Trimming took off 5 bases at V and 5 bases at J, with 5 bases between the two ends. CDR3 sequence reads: CASSRHNEQFF. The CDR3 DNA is TGCGCCAGCAGTCGTCACAATGAGCAGTTCTTC. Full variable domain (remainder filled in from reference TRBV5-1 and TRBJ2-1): KAGVTQTPRYLIKTRGQQVTLSCSPISGHRSVSWYQQTPGQGLQFLFEYFSETQRNKGNFPGRFSGRQFSNSRSEMNVSTLELGDSALYLCASSRHNEQFFGPGTRLTVL.